This T cell receptor beta chain comes out of a study of blood T cells in healthy people across ages. Findings of the study overall: With age, beta diversity per million T cells declined roughly linearly, significantly by 40. TCR beta diversity tracked closely with naive T cell percentage.

V was clipped by 4 bases and J by 3 bases; unmatched bases: 8. The CDR3 totals 15 residues. CDR1 and CDR2 from the germline V gene are DFQATT and SNEGSKA (reference sequence). This clonotype came up many times. Its antigen is not known. A sample-barcoded 5' primer and a J-beta primer mix were used in a second PCR of about 6 to 11 cycles. Every molecule of cDNA carried a tag from a template-switch adaptor with 12 random nucleotides. A single record per CDR3 protein comes from TCRdb applying MiXCR to the 5' RACE reads. The repertoire includes more than 800,000 distinct CDR3 sequences, 29% of them detected once, and roughly 17% sits in the top ten.

Sequencing input: blood. The receptor was derived from a woman older than 75 in good health. The chain uses TRBV20-1 and TRBJ2-5, with TRBD2 identical over 10 bases. Here the CDR3 reads CSATIPGTSEETQYF. Written as DNA, the CDR3 is TGCAGTGCTACGATACCCGGGACTAGCGAAGAGACCCAGTACTTC.